Listed below are T cell receptor beta chains from one sample, sequenced in a study of cytomegalovirus exposure and HLA in healthy donors. Generated by immunoSEQ multiplex PCR, the TCRdb table keeps only in-frame clones and is missing some. Of under 200,000 clones listed, roughly 74% are singletons. Sequencing was carried out using PBMCs. The receptors originated from a woman in her 30s in good health and CMV-seronegative. Each CDR3 is given with its conserved first and last residue. D genes are given only for firm matches. Rows may omit the clone size; those that give it use once, few, many or a size class.

d_gene,abundance,j_gene,v_gene,CDR3aa,CDR3nt
NA,once,TRBJ1-3,TRBV19,CASSPTRSGNTIYF,TGTGCCAGTAGTCCTACCCGCTCTGGAAACACCATATATTTT
TRBD1,NA,TRBJ2-1,TRBV4-1,CASSRRDSQLNEQFF,TGCGCCAGCAGCCGCCGGGACAGCCAACTCAATGAGCAGTTCTTC
NA,NA,TRBJ1-5,TRBV19,CASRVGGGNRNQPQHF,TGTGCCAGTAGAGTGGGAGGCGGAAATCGCAATCAGCCCCAGCATTTT
NA,NA,TRBJ1-6,TRBV15,CATSRDPGFGSPLHF,TGTGCCACCAGCAGAGATCCAGGGTTCGGTTCACCCCTCCACTTT
TRBD2,NA,TRBJ2-7,TRBV4-1,CASSPGLAGVIEQYF,TGCGCCAGCAGCCCGGGACTAGCGGGAGTAATCGAGCAGTACTTC
TRBD2,NA,TRBJ2-1,TRBV6-1,CASQPRGAGNEQFF,TGTGCCAGCCAACCGCGGGGGGCTGGTAATGAGCAGTTCTTC
NA,NA,TRBJ2-7,TRBV11-2,CASSSIQGRGGSYEQYF,TGTGCCAGCAGTTCTATCCAGGGACGAGGGGGCTCCTACGAGCAGTACTTC
NA,few,TRBJ1-2,TRBV28,CASSSTGSARYGYTF,TGTGCCAGCAGTTCAACAGGGAGCGCTAGGTATGGCTACACCTTC
TRBD1,NA,TRBJ1-1,TRBV7-9,CASSPKRARGTEAFF,TGTGCCAGCAGCCCGAAGCGGGCCAGGGGGACTGAAGCTTTCTTT
TRBD1,NA,TRBJ1-2,TRBV15,CATSRVRTGPSYGYTF,TGTGCCACCAGCAGAGTAAGGACAGGCCCATCCTATGGCTACACCTTC
NA,once,TRBJ2-7,TRBV28,CASSDSVSYEQYF,TGTGCCAGCAGTGACTCTGTTTCGTACGAGCAGTACTTC
NA,NA,TRBJ1-2,TRBV19,CASSIQGYYGYTF,TGTGCCAGTAGTATCCAGGGCTACTATGGCTACACCTTC
TRBD2,NA,TRBJ2-7,TRBV7-2,CASGFRGGINEQYF,TGTGCCAGCGGATTCCGGGGGGGCATCAACGAGCAGTACTTC
TRBD1,NA,TRBJ2-7,TRBV19,CASSIDGTGGYEQYF,TGTGCCAGTAGTATAGACGGGACAGGGGGCTACGAGCAGTACTTC
TRBD2,NA,TRBJ2-7,TRBV30,CAWSVKTSGTWASYEQYF,TGTGCCTGGAGTGTTAAGACTAGCGGGACGTGGGCCTCCTACGAGCAGTACTTC
NA,NA,TRBJ1-2,TRBV27,CASSLSGQANYGYTF,TGTGCCAGCAGTTTATCGGGACAAGCTAACTATGGCTACACCTTC
NA,NA,TRBJ1-3,TRBV6-5,CASSYSPRSGNTIYF,TGTGCCAGCAGTTACAGTCCTCGCTCTGGCAACACCATATATTTT
NA,NA,TRBJ2-1,TRBV7-2,CASSLARVEQFF,TGTGCCAGCAGCTTAGCGCGGGTGGAGCAGTTCTTC
NA,few,TRBJ1-6,TRBV9,CASSVGDSPLHF,TGTGCCAGCAGCGTCGGTGATTCACCCCTCCACTTT
TRBD2,NA,TRBJ2-3,TRBV7-6,CASSLSGLVSDTQYF,TGTGCCAGCAGCTTATCGGGACTAGTTTCAGATACGCAGTATTTT
NA,NA,TRBJ1-6,TRBV6-1,CASSEASRVANSPLHF,TGTGCCAGCAGTGAAGCTTCCAGGGTGGCTAATTCACCCCTCCACTTT
TRBD1,many,TRBJ1-2,TRBV20-1,CSATGVGGYTF,TGCAGTGCCACAGGGGTGGGTGGCTACACCTTC
NA,NA,TRBJ2-7,TRBV6-6,CASSYSFTGRGYEQYF,TGTGCCAGCAGTTACTCGTTCACCGGCAGGGGCTACGAGCAGTACTTC
NA,NA,TRBJ1-3,TRBV18,CASSKQDSGNTIYF,TGTGCCAGCTCTAAACAGGACTCTGGAAACACCATATATTTT
NA,NA,TRBJ2-1,TRBV27,CASSLKSSYNEQFF,TGTGCCAGCAGTTTAAAGAGCTCCTACAATGAGCAGTTCTTC
NA,NA,TRBJ2-6,TRBV7-3,CASSLQPQGLSGANVLTF,TGTGCCAGCAGCTTACAACCCCAGGGCCTCTCTGGGGCCAACGTCCTGACTTTC